These 22 T cell receptor beta chains share one sample of origin, sequenced in a study of T cell changes during pregnancy in multiple sclerosis (dated by TCRdb to about 2019). Library preparation was by the immunoSEQ multiplex PCR assay. TCRdb stores this immuneACCESS table with in-frame sequences only. Part of the clones is absent; in the studies checked, under half of the shortfall reflects unresolved V genes, and no reason is known for the rest. The sample table contains over 100,000 clones; only one count was recorded for 80% to 95% of them. The ten largest make up 1.5% of the sample. The sequencing here drew on peripheral blood, taken in the third trimester of pregnancy. The receptors here all came from a female donor with multiple sclerosis, enrolled in a pregnancy study.

The J gene is TRBJ2-1, the V gene TRBV19, with 7 bases that match TRBD2. Germline V gene sequence: CDR1 LNHDA, CDR2 SQIVND (reference sequence). Trimming removed 6 bases from V and 4 bases from J; junction bases left unmatched: 9. The CDR3 is made up of 15 amino acids. This chain's CDR3 is CASSPIAGAYNEQFF. DNA for the CDR3: TGTGCCAGTAGCCCAATAGCGGGTGCTTACAATGAGCAGTTCTTC. Filled out from reference TRBV19 and TRBJ2-1, the complete variable domain reads DGGITQSPKYLFRKEGQNVTLSCEQNLNHDAMYWYRQDPGQGLRLIYYSQIVNDFQKGDIAEGYSVSREKKESFPLTVTSAQKNPTAFYLCASSPIAGAYNEQFFGPGTRLTVL.

This rearrangement joins TRBV28 to TRBJ2-7; TRBD1 matches at 7 bases. The V segment lost 6 bases and the J segment 4 bases; nucleotides outside the gene matches: 12. The CDR3 totals 15 residues. Germline CDR1 is MDHEN and CDR2 is SYDVKM. For the CDR3, the DNA is TGTGCCAGCAGCGAAACAGGGGACATTCGGTACGAGCAGTACTTC. Its translation is CASSETGDIRYEQYF. The variable domain in full, with the rest retrieved from reference TRBV28 and TRBJ2-7, is DVKVTQSSRYLVKRTGEKVFLECVQDMDHENMFWYRQDPGLGLRLIYFSYDVKMKEKGDIPEGYSVSREKKERFSLILESASTNQTSMYLCASSETGDIRYEQYFGPGTRLTVT.

The V and J genes are TRBV5-1 and TRBJ2-7; TRBD2 agrees at 9 bases. The V and J ends lost 1 base and 5 bases, in that order; junction bases with no gene match: 10. The CDR3 totals 16 residues. Germline CDR1 reads SGHRS; CDR2 reads YFSETQ. The DNA of the CDR3 is TGCGCCAGCAGCTTGCTCGGGCGGGGGGGCGTCGACGAGCAGTACTTC. It codes for CASSLLGRGGVDEQYF.

The V and J genes are TRBV6-6 and TRBJ2-7, with TRBD2 identical over 8 bases. J was trimmed by 3 bases and V by 4 bases; bases with no gene match: 5. There are 14 residues in the CDR3. CDR1 is MNHNY and CDR2 is SVGAGI in the germline V gene (reference sequence). CDR3 sequence: CASSSPLAGYEQYF. The CDR3, as DNA: TGTGCCAGCAGTTCCCCTCTAGCGGGCTACGAGCAGTACTTC.

This clone showed up just a few times. The rearrangement uses TRBV2 and TRBJ2-2; the D is unclear. Germline lookup yields CDR1 SNHLY and CDR2 FYNNEI. The V end lost 5 bases, the J end lost 5 bases, and 3 bases lay between the germline ends. The CDR3 contains 11 residues. CDR3 protein: CASSRTGELFF. CDR3 nucleotides: TGTGCCAGCAGTCGGACCGGGGAGCTGTTTTTT.

The chain couples TRBV6-5 to TRBJ2-2; a possible D gene is TRBD2 (5 bases). The CDR3 length is 14 residues. Between the trimmed V and J ends, which lost 5 bases and 6 bases, there was a span of 13 bases. Germline CDR1 reads MNHEY; CDR2 reads SVGAGI. The CDR3 coding sequence is TGTGCCAGCAGTGATGGGTCCGGGGCCGGGGAGCTGTTTTTT. Translated, it gives CASSDGSGAGELFF.

With regard to this clone: Germline is not matched at one junction end, which may reflect a read error. This chain links TRBV7-9 with TRBJ2-3, with 8 nucleotides matching TRBD1. Germline CDR1 is SEHNR and CDR2 is FQNEAQ (reference sequence). This CDR3 has 15 residues. CDR3 bases: TGTGCCGGCAGCCCATTGGGACAGGATGCACGGCGGCAGTATTTT. The encoded protein is CAGSPLGQDARRQYF.

The V call is TRBV6-1, the J call TRBJ1-6; D is uncertain. Germline-derived CDR1 and CDR2 are MNHNS and SASEGT. The CDR3 runs to 14 residues. V lost 7 bases and J 6 bases, leaving 13 bases between the germline ends. The CDR3 loop is CASTSSGVNSPLHF. The CDR3 DNA follows: TGTGCCAGCACCTCCTCCGGAGTTAATTCACCCCTCCACTTT.

J is TRBJ1-2 and V is TRBV19; TRBD1 aligns across 9 bases. The length of the CDR3 is 14 residues. Unmatched junction bases numbered 5, after V lost 6 bases and J lost 3 bases. Per germline, CDR1 LNHDA and CDR2 SQIVND (reference sequence). CDR3 region: CASSPTGGDYGYTF. DNA for the CDR3: TGTGCCAGTAGCCCGACAGGGGGTGACTATGGCTACACCTTC.

The chain recombines TRBV4-2 with TRBJ1-1, with 8 bases matching TRBD1. V was pared by 4 bases and J by 3 bases, with 7 bases of the junction left unmatched. CDR3 length: 15 amino acids. Germline V gives CDR1 LGHNA, CDR2 YNFKEQ. Written as DNA, the CDR3 is TGTGCCAGCAGCCTCCTACAGGGGGGTGACACTGAAGCTTTCTTT. This codes for CASSLLQGGDTEAFF.

The chain joins TRBV5-1 to TRBJ2-7, with TRBD2 identical over 7 bases. The CDR3 length is 14 residues. With 7 bases clipped from V and 2 bases from J, the junction kept 9 bases outside the gene matches. CDR1 is SGHRS and CDR2 is YFSETQ in the germline V gene. CDR3 region: CASGPGLSPYEQYF. The DNA for the CDR3 is TGCGCCAGCGGCCCGGGACTATCTCCCTACGAGCAGTACTTC.

The chain links TRBV11-2 to TRBJ2-2; maybe TRBD1 (6 bases). The CDR3 covers 17 residues. Germline-derived CDR1 and CDR2 are SGHAT and FQNNGV. Trimming left V 6 bases short and J 6 bases short, with 23 bases between. As DNA, the CDR3 is TGTGCCAGCAGACTCCCGGGTTCCTCTGGGGGCTCCGGGGAGCTGTTTTTT. Translating gives CASRLPGSSGGSGELFF.

This clone was observed once. The chain couples TRBV19 to TRBJ1-2, with 10 nucleotides matching TRBD1. This CDR3 is built from 17 residues. In germline, CDR1 is LNHDA, CDR2 SQIVND (reference sequence). The V gene end was trimmed by 6 bases and the J gene end by 2 bases; junction bases not matched to a gene: 12. CDR3 sequence: CASSRRDRGRSNYGYTF. The CDR3 bases are TGTGCCAGTAGCCGCCGGGACAGGGGCCGTTCGAACTATGGCTACACCTTC.

This chain connects TRBV5-1 to TRBJ2-1, with D tentatively TRBD1 (6 bases). This CDR3 has 14 amino acids. Germline assignment: CDR1 SGHRS and CDR2 YFSETQ. V lost 4 bases and J 7 bases, leaving 15 bases between the germline ends. Written as DNA, the CDR3 is TGCGCCAGCAGCCGTTTACAGGGTTATAATGAGCAGTTCTTC. Translation: CASSRLQGYNEQFF.

A single count supports this clone. The chain joins TRBV14 to TRBJ1-3; D possibly corresponds to TRBD1 (6 bases). The CDR3 covers 16 residues. Between the trimmed V and J ends, which lost 4 bases and 1 base, there was a span of 14 bases. CDR1 and CDR2 (germline): SGHDN, FVKESK. DNA for the CDR3: TGTGCCAGCAGCCGCCGGGGGGGCAGTTCTGGAAACACCATATATTTT. Encoded protein: CASSRRGGSSGNTIYF.

The chain has TRBV6-5 and TRBJ1-1; 8 nucleotides align to TRBD1. The CDR3 covers 14 residues. Germline CDR1 MNHEY, CDR2 SVGAGI. J lost 1 base, V lost 6 bases, and 4 bases had no gene match. For the CDR3, the DNA is TGTGCCAGCAGAGCCGGGACAGGGAACACTGAAGCTTTCTTT. This codes for CASRAGTGNTEAFF.

The chain carries TRBV19 and TRBJ1-5, with TRBD1 identical over 11 bases. J was trimmed by 1 base and V by 1 base; bases with no gene match: 6. This CDR3 region has 18 residues. Germline CDR1 LNHDA, CDR2 SQIVND (reference sequence). CDR3 region: CASSIVGTGGRSNQPQHF. DNA of the CDR3: TGTGCCAGTAGTATAGTTGGGACAGGGGGACGGAGCAATCAGCCCCAGCATTTT.

The CDR3 coding sequence is TGCGCCAGCAGCTCGCTAGCGGGAGCCGACGAGCAGTACTTC. Its translation is CASSSLAGADEQYF. The chain uses TRBV5-1 and TRBJ2-7; 10 bases fit TRBD2. V lost 3 bases and J lost 5; bases outside the gene matches: 5. This CDR3 is built from 14 residues. Germline CDR1 SGHRS, CDR2 YFSETQ.

The V gene is TRBV11-2, the J gene TRBJ1-1, with 7 bases lining up with TRBD1. The CDR3 is made up of 14 amino acids. With V trimmed by 4 bases and J by 2 bases, 4 bases remained unmatched. From germline, CDR1 is SGHAT and CDR2 FQNNGV. The CDR3 here is CASSYRDRNTEAFF. The CDR3 DNA follows: TGTGCCAGCAGCTACCGGGACAGAAACACTGAAGCTTTCTTT. The complete variable domain, with remaining parts taken from reference TRBV11-2 and TRBJ1-1, reads EAGVAQSPRYKIIEKRQSVAFWCNPISGHATLYWYQQILGQGPKLLIQFQNNGVVDDSQLPKDRFSAERLKGVDSTLKIQPAKLEDSAVYLCASSYRDRNTEAFFGQGTRLTVV.

The chain uses TRBV18 and TRBJ2-6; D gene unclear. The CDR3 length is 18 residues. In germline, CDR1 is KGHSH, CDR2 LQKENI. Deletions cut 2 bases from V and 0 bases from J, with 14 bases between. CDR3 amino acids: CASSPAAETFSGANVLTF. The DNA for the CDR3 is TGTGCCAGCTCACCAGCGGCAGAGACTTTCTCTGGGGCCAACGTCCTGACTTTC.

The rearrangement uses TRBV4-1 and TRBJ2-5; possible D gene TRBD1, 5 bases. CDR3 length: 13 amino acids. Between the trimmed V and J ends, which lost 0 bases and 4 bases, there was a span of 6 bases. Germline CDR1 reads MGHRA; CDR2 reads YSYEKL. CDR3 in amino acids: CASSQETGETQYF. DNA of the CDR3: TGCGCCAGCAGCCAAGAAACAGGAGAGACCCAGTACTTC.

CDR3 region: CASSLTDSNQPQHF. CDR3 coding DNA: TGTGCCAGCAGTTTAACAGATAGCAATCAGCCCCAGCATTTT. The chain couples TRBV28 to TRBJ1-5, with D unresolved. The CDR3 covers 14 residues. V lost 2 bases, J lost 0 bases, and 5 bases lay in between. Germline assignment: CDR1 MDHEN and CDR2 SYDVKM. The variable domain in full, with the rest retrieved from reference TRBV28 and TRBJ1-5, is DVKVTQSSRYLVKRTGEKVFLECVQDMDHENMFWYRQDPGLGLRLIYFSYDVKMKEKGDIPEGYSVSREKKERFSLILESASTNQTSMYLCASSLTDSNQPQHFGDGTRLSIL.